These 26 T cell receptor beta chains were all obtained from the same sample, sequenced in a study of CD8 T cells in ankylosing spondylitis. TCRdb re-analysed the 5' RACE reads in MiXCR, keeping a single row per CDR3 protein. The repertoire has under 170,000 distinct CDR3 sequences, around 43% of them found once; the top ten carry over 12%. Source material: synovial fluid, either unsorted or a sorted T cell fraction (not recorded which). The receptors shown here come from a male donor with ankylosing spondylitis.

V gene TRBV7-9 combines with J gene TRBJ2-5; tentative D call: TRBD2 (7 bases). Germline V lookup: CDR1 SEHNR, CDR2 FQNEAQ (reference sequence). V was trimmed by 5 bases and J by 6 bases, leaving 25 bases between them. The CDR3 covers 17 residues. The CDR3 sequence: CASSRGGHSSPGQTQYF. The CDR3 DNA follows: TGTGCCAGCAGCCGCGGGGGACACTCATCACCAGGACAGACCCAGTACTTC. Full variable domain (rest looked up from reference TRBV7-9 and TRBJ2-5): DTGVSQNPRHKITKRGQNVTFRCDPISEHNRLYWYRQTLGQGPEFLTYFQNEAQLEKSRLLSDRFSAERPKGSFSTLEIQRTEQGDSAMYLCASSRGGHSSPGQTQYFGPGTRLLVL.

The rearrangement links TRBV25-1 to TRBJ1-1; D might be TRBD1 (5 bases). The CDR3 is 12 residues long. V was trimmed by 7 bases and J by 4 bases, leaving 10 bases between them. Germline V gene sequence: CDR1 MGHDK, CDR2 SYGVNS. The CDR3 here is CASKDTRTEAFF. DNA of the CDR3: TGTGCCAGCAAGGACACCCGCACTGAAGCTTTCTTT.

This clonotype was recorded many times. The CDR3 loop reads CASSLATGGTEAFF. DNA for the CDR3: TGTGCCAGCAGCTTAGCAACAGGGGGCACTGAAGCTTTCTTT. The rearrangement links TRBV7-9 to TRBJ1-1; 8 bases align to TRBD1. V lost 0 bases to trimming and J lost 4 bases; unmatched junction nucleotides: 1. CDR1 and CDR2 (germline): SEHNR, FQNEAQ (reference sequence). The CDR3 is 14 residues long.

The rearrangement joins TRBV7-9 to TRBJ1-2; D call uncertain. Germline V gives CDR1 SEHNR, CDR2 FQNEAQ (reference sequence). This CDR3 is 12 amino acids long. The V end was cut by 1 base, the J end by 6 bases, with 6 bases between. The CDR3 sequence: CASSLEEDGYTF. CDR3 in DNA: TGTGCCAGCAGCTTAGAGGAGGATGGCTACACCTTC.

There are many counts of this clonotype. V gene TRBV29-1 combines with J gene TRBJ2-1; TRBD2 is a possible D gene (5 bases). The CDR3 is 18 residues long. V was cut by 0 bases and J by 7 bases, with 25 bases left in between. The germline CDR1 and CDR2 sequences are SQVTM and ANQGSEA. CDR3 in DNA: TGCAGCGTTGAAGATCCCCTCACGGGCGGGCGGGTCCTAAATGAGCAGTTCTTC. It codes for CSVEDPLTGGRVLNEQFF.

Written as DNA, the CDR3 is TGTGCCAGCATCGGGAGACCCAATGAGCAGTTCTTC. It specifies CASIGRPNEQFF. The V and J genes are TRBV7-9 and TRBJ2-1; a possible D gene is TRBD2 (6 bases). The CDR3 has 12 amino acids. V lost 7 bases, J lost 6 bases, and 10 bases lay in between. CDR1 is SEHNR, CDR2 FQNEAQ, per germline (reference sequence). The full variable domain, in which reference TRBV7-9 and TRBJ2-1 provide the parts outside the CDR3, is DTGVSQNPRHKITKRGQNVTFRCDPISEHNRLYWYRQTLGQGPEFLTYFQNEAQLEKSRLLSDRFSAERPKGSFSTLEIQRTEQGDSAMYLCASIGRPNEQFFGPGTRLTVL.

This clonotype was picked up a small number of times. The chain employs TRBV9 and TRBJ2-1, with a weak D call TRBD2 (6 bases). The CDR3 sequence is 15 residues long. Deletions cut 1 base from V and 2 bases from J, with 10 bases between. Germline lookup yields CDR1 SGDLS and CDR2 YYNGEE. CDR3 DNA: TGTGCCAGCAGCGTATATAGCGGCCCCTACAATGAGCAGTTCTTC. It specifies CASSVYSGPYNEQFF.

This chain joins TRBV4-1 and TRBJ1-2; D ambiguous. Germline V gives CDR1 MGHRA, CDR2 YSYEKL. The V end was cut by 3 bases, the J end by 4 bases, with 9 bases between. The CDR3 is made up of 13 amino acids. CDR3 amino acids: CASSQFGGYGYTF. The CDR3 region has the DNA TGCGCCAGCAGCCAGTTTGGAGGCTATGGCTACACCTTC.

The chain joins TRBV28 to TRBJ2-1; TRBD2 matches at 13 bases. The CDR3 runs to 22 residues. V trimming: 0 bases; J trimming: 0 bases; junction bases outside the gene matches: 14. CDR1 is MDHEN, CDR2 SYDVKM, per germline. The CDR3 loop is CASSLCIPRLAGGLSSYNEQFF. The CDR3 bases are TGTGCCAGCAGTTTATGCATCCCCAGACTAGCGGGAGGACTGAGCTCCTACAATGAGCAGTTCTTC.

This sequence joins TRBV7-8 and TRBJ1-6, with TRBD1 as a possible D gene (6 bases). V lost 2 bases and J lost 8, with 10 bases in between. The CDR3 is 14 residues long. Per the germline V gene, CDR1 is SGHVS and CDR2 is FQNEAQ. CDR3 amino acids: CASSLRQEDSPLHF. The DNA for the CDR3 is TGTGCCAGCAGCTTAAGACAGGAGGATTCACCCCTCCACTTT.

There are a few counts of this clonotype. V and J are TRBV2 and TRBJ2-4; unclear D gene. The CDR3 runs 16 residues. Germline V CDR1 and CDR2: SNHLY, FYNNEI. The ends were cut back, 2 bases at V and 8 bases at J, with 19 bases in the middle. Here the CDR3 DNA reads TGTGCCAGCAGTGAATCGTCCGGCAGGCCCAAGGACATTCAGTACTTC. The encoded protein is CASSESSGRPKDIQYF.

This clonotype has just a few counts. Here the CDR3 reads CASSLAVARRELFF. The CDR3 DNA reads TGTGCCAGCAGCTTAGCCGTCGCCCGCCGGGAGCTGTTTTTT. The chain joins TRBV11-2 to TRBJ2-2; D call uncertain. Trimming shortened V by 1 base and J by 9 bases, and 12 bases separated the two germline ends. The CDR3 spans 14 residues. Germline V lookup: CDR1 SGHAT, CDR2 FQNNGV.

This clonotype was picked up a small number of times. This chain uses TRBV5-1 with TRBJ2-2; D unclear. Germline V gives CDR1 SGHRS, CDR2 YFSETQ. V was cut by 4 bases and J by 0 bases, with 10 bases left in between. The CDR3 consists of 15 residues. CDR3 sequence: CASSRPTANTGELFF. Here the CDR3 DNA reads TGCGCCAGCAGCAGGCCGACGGCGAACACCGGGGAGCTGTTTTTT.

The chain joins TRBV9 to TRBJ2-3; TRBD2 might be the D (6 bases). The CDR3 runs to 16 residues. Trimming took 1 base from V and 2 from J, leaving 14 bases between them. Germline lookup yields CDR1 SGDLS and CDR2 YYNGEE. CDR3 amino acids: CASSVNRDSHTDTQYF. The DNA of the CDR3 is TGTGCCAGCAGCGTAAACCGGGACTCTCACACAGATACGCAGTATTTT.

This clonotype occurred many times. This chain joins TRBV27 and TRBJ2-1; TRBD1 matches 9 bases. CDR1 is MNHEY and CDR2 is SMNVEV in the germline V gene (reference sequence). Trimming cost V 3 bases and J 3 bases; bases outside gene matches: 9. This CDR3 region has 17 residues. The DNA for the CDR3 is TGTGCCAGCAGTTTCTCCGGGACAGGGTCCATCTACAATGAGCAGTTCTTC. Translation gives CASSFSGTGSIYNEQFF.

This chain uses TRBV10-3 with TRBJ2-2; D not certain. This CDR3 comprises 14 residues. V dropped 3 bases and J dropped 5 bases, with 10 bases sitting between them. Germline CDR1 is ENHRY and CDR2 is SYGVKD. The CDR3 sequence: CAISDLGQTGELFF. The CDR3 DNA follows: TGTGCCATCAGTGATCTAGGGCAGACCGGGGAGCTGTTTTTT.

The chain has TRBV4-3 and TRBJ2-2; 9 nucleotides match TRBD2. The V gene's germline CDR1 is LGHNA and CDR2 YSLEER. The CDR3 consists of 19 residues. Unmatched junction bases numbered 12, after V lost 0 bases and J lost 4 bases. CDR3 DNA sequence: TGCGCCAGCAGCCAAGATCTTTGGGCTAGCGGGATCGGCACCGGGGAGCTGTTTTTT. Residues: CASSQDLWASGIGTGELFF.

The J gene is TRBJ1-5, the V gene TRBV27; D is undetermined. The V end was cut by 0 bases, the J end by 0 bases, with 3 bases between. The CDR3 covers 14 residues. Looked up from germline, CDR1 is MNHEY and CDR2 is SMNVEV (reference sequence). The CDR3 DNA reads TGTGCCAGCAGTTTATCGGGTAGCAATCAGCCCCAGCATTTT. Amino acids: CASSLSGSNQPQHF.

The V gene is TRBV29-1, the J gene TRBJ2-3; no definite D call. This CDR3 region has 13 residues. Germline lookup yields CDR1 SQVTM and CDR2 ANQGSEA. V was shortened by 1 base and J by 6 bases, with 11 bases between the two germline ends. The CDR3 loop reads CSVEGSLGDTQYF. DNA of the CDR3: TGCAGCGTTGAAGGCAGCCTGGGGGATACGCAGTATTTT.

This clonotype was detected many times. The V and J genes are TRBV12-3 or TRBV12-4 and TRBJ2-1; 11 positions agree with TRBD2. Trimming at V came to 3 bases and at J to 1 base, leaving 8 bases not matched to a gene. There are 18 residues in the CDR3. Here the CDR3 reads CASSFGQGLAVSYNEQFF. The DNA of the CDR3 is TGTGCCAGCAGTTTCGGACAGGGACTAGCGGTTTCCTACAATGAGCAGTTCTTC.

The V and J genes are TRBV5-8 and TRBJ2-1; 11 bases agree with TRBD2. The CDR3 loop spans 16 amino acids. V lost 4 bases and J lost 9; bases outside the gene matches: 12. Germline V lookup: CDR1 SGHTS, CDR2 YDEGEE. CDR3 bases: TGTGCCAGCAGCAGGATCGGACTAGCGGGTAGTCCTGAGCAGTTCTTC. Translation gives CASSRIGLAGSPEQFF.

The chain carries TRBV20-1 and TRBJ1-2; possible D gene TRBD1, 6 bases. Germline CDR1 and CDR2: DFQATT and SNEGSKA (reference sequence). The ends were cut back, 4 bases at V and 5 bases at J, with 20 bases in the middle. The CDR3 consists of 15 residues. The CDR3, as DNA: TGCAGTGCTAAAAAAGCCGGGGGCGTGTGGTATGGCTACACCTTC. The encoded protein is CSAKKAGGVWYGYTF.

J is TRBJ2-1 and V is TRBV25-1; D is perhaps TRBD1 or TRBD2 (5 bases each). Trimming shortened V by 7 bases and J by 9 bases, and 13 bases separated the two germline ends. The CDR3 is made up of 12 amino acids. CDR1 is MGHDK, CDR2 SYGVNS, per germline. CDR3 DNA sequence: TGTGCCAGCAAAGCAGGGAGTGCTGAGCAGTTCTTC. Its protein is CASKAGSAEQFF.

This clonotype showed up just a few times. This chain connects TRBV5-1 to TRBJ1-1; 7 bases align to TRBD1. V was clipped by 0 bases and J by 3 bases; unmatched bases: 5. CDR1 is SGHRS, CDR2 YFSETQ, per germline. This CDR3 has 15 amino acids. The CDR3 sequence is CASSLEGGVYTEAFF. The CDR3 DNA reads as TGCGCCAGCAGCTTGGAAGGGGGCGTTTACACTGAAGCTTTCTTT.

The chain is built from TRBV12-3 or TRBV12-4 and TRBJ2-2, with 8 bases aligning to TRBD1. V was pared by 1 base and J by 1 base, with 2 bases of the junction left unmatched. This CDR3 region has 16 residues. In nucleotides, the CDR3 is TGTGCCAGCAGTTTAGACAGGGGGTTGAACACCGGGGAGCTGTTTTTT. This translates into CASSLDRGLNTGELFF.

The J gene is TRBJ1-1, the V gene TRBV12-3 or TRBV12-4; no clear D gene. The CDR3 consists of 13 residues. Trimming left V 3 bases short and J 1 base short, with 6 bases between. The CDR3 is CASSFTENTEAFF. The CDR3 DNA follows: TGTGCCAGCAGTTTTACAGAGAACACTGAAGCTTTCTTT.